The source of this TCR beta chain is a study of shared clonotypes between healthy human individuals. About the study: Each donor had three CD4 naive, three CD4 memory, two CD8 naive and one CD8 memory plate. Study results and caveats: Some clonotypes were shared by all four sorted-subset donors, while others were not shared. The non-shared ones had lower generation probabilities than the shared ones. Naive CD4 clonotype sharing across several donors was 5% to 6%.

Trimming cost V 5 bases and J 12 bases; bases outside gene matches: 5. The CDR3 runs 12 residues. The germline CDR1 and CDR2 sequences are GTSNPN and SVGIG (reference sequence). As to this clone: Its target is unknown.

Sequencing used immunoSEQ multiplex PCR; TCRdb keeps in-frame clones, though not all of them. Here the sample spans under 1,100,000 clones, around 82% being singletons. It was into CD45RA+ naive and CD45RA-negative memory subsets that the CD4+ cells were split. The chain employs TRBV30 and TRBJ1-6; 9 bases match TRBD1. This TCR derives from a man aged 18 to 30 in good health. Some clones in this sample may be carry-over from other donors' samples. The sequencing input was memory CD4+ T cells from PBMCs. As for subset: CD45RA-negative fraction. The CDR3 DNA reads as TGTGCCTGGGCACGACAGGGGGAACCCCTCCACTTT. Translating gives CAWARQGEPLHF. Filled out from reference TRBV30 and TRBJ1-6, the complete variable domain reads SQTIHQWPATLVQPVGSPLSLECTVEGTSNPNLYWYRQAAGRGLQLLFYSVGIGQISSEVPQNLSASRPQDRQFILSSKKLLLSDSGFYLCAWARQGEPLHFGNGTRLTVT.